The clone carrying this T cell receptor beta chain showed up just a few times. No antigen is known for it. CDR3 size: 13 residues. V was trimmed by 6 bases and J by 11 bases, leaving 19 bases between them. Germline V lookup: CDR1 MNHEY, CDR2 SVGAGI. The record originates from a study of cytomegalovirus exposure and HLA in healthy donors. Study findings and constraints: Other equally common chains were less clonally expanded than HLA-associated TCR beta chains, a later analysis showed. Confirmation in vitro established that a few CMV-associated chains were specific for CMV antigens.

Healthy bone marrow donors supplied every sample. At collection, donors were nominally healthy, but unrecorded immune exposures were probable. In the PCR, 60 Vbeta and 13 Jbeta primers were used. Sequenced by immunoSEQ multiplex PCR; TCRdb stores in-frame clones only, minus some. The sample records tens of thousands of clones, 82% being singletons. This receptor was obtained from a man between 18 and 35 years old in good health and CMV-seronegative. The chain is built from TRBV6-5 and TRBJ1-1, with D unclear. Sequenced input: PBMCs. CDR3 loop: CASRIRDTSSAFF. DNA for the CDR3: TGTGCCAGCAGAATTCGGGATACTTCATCGGCTTTCTTT.